This is a list of T cell receptor beta chains from one sample in a study. TCRdb ran MiXCR on the RT-PCR reads and lists one entry per CDR3 protein. The profile shows more than 550,000 distinct CDR3 sequences, 13% to 15% of them singletons. Sequencing input: memory CD4+ T cells from blood. The source is a female donor in good health, serving as a healthy control. Both conserved end residues are part of each CDR3. The order of the fields is V gene, J gene, D gene, CDR3 protein. A D gene is named only where the DNA matches it firmly.

v_call: TRBV6-5
j_call: TRBJ2-3
d_call: NA
cdr3_aa: CASSSTDYTDTQYF

v_call: TRBV7-2
j_call: TRBJ1-1
d_call: NA
cdr3_aa: CASANQMNTEAFF

v_call: TRBV20-1
j_call: TRBJ1-1
d_call: TRBD1
cdr3_aa: CSATGVRGNTEAFF

v_call: TRBV9
j_call: TRBJ1-5
d_call: NA
cdr3_aa: CAIHGQARGQPQHF

v_call: TRBV10-3
j_call: TRBJ2-3
d_call: NA
cdr3_aa: CAISYQRTDTQYF

v_call: TRBV27
j_call: TRBJ2-3
d_call: NA
cdr3_aa: CASSPSVYLGDTQYF

v_call: TRBV12-3/TRBV12-4
j_call: TRBJ2-2
d_call: NA
cdr3_aa: CASSRPRSGELFF

v_call: TRBV6-5
j_call: TRBJ1-1
d_call: NA
cdr3_aa: CASSYGPKGTEAFF

v_call: TRBV3-1
j_call: TRBJ2-7
d_call: NA
cdr3_aa: CASGRSYEQYF

v_call: TRBV5-6
j_call: TRBJ1-2
d_call: NA
cdr3_aa: CASSLELNYGYTF